A selection of T cell receptor beta chains follows, all from one sample in a study of blood T cell repertoires in COVID-19. Libraries were prepared by immunoSEQ multiplex PCR; TCRdb keeps only in-frame clonotypes and omits some of them. The sample consists of about 250,000 clones, about 80% of them appearing once. Sequenced: peripheral blood. These receptors originate from a woman aged 80 or older with acute or convalescent COVID-19. CDR3s include the opening cysteine and the closing phenylalanine or tryptophan. A D gene is named only where the DNA matches it firmly. Size is omitted from some rows. Given values are once, few, many or a class for expanded clones.

cdr3_length d_call j_call v_call clone_size cdr3_nt cdr3_aa
12 TRBD1 TRBJ1-2 TRBV6-6 once TGTGCCAGTAGTGACAGGGACTATGGCTACACCTTC CASSDRDYGYTF
15 . TRBJ1-5 TRBV2 . TGTGCCAGCAGGGGTGGAGGCGGCGGCAATCAGCCCCAGCATTTT CASRGGGGGNQPQHF
14 . TRBJ1-1 TRBV3-1/TRBV3-2 . TGTGCCAGCAGCCCGAGGGGGGGGAACACTGAAGCTTTCTTT CASSPRGGNTEAFF
12 . TRBJ1-2 TRBV19 . TGTGCCAGTAGTATTACGGGGTCTGGCTACACCTTC CASSITGSGYTF
14 . TRBJ1-3 TRBV6-2/TRBV6-3 . TGTGCCAGCAGTTACCACGGCGGGGCTGGGACCATATATTTT CASSYHGGAGTIYF
17 . TRBJ2-5 TRBV5-1 once TGCGCCAGCAGCTGGAGGGTCCGAGACAGGGGAGGGGAGACCCAGTACTTC CASSWRVRDRGGETQYF
16 . TRBJ2-7 TRBV24-1 . TGTGCCACTCCACAGGGGGGGGGAGCCCCTTCCTACGAGCAGTACTTC CATPQGGGAPSYEQYF
13 . TRBJ1-5 TRBV27 . TGTGCCAGCAGTTTGGGCCTCCGGGGGCCCCAGCATTTT CASSLGLRGPQHF
13 . TRBJ1-1 TRBV14 . TGTGCTAGCAGATCCCAGGGCGAGGCTGAAGCTTTCTTT CASRSQGEAEAFF
13 . TRBJ2-5 TRBV19 . TGTGCCAGTAGCGGGGGACAGCGGGAGACCCAGTACTTC CASSGGQRETQYF
13 . TRBJ1-3 TRBV5-6 . TGTGCCAGCAGCTTGGGGCAGGGGTACACCATATATTTT CASSLGQGYTIYF
13 . TRBJ2-3 TRBV5-1 . TGCGCCAGCAGCTTGGGCCTAACAGATACGCAGTATTTT CASSLGLTDTQYF
17 TRBD2 TRBJ2-3 TRBV5-8 . TGTGCCAGCAGCTTGCCGGGACTAGCGGGGAGCACAGATACGCAGTATTTT CASSLPGLAGSTDTQYF
16 . TRBJ1-2 TRBV13 . TGTGCCAGCAGCTCTAAACAGGGTCGACACAACTATGGCTACACCTTC CASSSKQGRHNYGYTF
15 . TRBJ1-1 TRBV7-8 . TGTGCCAGCAGCGCACGGCCGGGAATGAACACTGAAGCTTTCTTT CASSARPGMNTEAFF
12 . TRBJ1-1 TRBV3-1/TRBV3-2 . TGTGCCAGCAGCCAAGGGGGGCAGGGAGCTTTCTTT CASSQGGQGAFF
15 . TRBJ1-1 TRBV11-2 . TGTGCCAGCAGCTTAGTATACGGGTTCAACACTGAAGCTTTCTTT CASSLVYGFNTEAFF
15 TRBD1 TRBJ2-3 TRBV6-5 . TGTGCCAGCAGTTATAGAGGACAGGGCTCAGATACGCAGTATTTT CASSYRGQGSDTQYF
18 . TRBJ1-6 TRBV9 . TGTGCCAGCAGCGTAGACCGGGGGGCTGGCTCCTATAATTCACCCCTCCACTTT CASSVDRGAGSYNSPLHF
15 TRBD1 TRBJ2-7 TRBV28 . TGTGCCAGCACCTCGGGTGGGACAGGGGTTCACGAGCAGTACTTC CASTSGGTGVHEQYF
16 TRBD2 TRBJ2-1 TRBV6-5 . TGTGCCAGCAGTTATCGACTAGCGGGAGGGGACAATGAGCAGTTCTTC CASSYRLAGGDNEQFF
15 . TRBJ2-1 TRBV27 . TGTGCCAGCAGTCCGACTCGACAGGTGGGGAATGAGCAGTTCTTC CASSPTRQVGNEQFF
15 TRBD2 TRBJ2-5 TRBV18 few TGTGCCAGCTCACCCTCCGGGACTAGCAAAGAGACCCAGTACTTC CASSPSGTSKETQYF
14 . TRBJ1-3 TRBV7-9 . TGTGCCAGCAGCCAAACAGGGTCTGGAAACACCATATATTTT CASSQTGSGNTIYF
14 TRBD1 TRBJ2-7 TRBV5-6 . TGTGCCAGCAGCTTAGGGGGCCTTTCCTACGAGCAGTACTTC CASSLGGLSYEQYF
16 TRBD1 TRBJ1-6 TRBV27 few TGTGCCAGTCGGGACAGGGATAACTCCTATAATTCACCCCTCCACTTT CASRDRDNSYNSPLHF
11 . TRBJ2-2 TRBV3-1/TRBV3-2 . TGTGCCAGCAGCCAAGAAGGCAGGGCCTGGTTT CASSQEGRAWF
12 . TRBJ1-2 TRBV28 few TGTGCCAGCAGTTCAACCCGACAGATGGACACCTTC CASSSTRQMDTF
15 . TRBJ1-5 TRBV5-5 . TGTGCCAGCAGCTTGAAAGGAGTTAGCAATCAGCCCCAGCATTTT CASSLKGVSNQPQHF
15 TRBD1 TRBJ2-4 TRBV6-5 . TGTGCCAGCAGTTCGGGACAGCTAGCCAAAAACATTCAGTACTTC CASSSGQLAKNIQYF
13 TRBD1 TRBJ1-2 TRBV6-5 . TGTGCCAGCAGTTTCGACAGGGGGCGAGGCTACACCTTC CASSFDRGRGYTF
14 . TRBJ1-5 TRBV2 . TGTGCCAGCAGTGAATCGGGTAGCAATCAGCCCCAGCATTTT CASSESGSNQPQHF